A selection of T cell receptor beta chains follows, all from one sample in a study of blood T cell repertoires in COVID-19. TCRdb's table, derived via immunoSEQ multiplex PCR, lists solely in-frame clones and lacks some. This sample has 250,000 to 300,000 clones, with roughly 86% found just once. Source material: peripheral blood. These receptors originate from a woman in her twenties or thirties with COVID-19, enrolled during active disease. Both conserved end residues are part of each CDR3. Each record gives: V gene, D gene, clone size, J gene, CDR3 protein, CDR3 DNA. The D gene is left open where the match is weak. The listing skips clone size in some rows; elsewhere it reads once, few, many or a size class.

TRBV7-9	NA	NA	TRBJ2-7	CASSSLAVEQYF	TGTGCCAGCAGCTCTTTAGCTGTAGAGCAGTACTTC
TRBV13	NA	few	TRBJ2-3	CASSLVTVIGRRTDTQYF	TGTGCCAGCAGCTTAGTAACAGTAATCGGCAGGCGCACAGATACGCAGTATTTT
TRBV7-2	NA	NA	TRBJ2-1	CASSQGNEQFF	TGTGCCAGCAGCCAGGGGAATGAGCAGTTCTTC
TRBV5-1	TRBD2	NA	TRBJ2-3	CASSLGPGGIVTDTQYF	TGCGCCAGCAGCTTGGGTCCGGGAGGCATCGTCACAGATACGCAGTATTTT
TRBV3-1/TRBV3-2	NA	NA	TRBJ2-7	CASSQGAVSYEQYF	TGTGCCAGCAGCCAAGGAGCGGTTTCCTACGAGCAGTACTTC
TRBV21-1	NA	NA	TRBJ1-5	CASSKSSQPQHF	TGTGCCAGCAGCAAAAGCTCGCAGCCCCAGCATTTT
TRBV7-8	NA	NA	TRBJ2-1	CASSPPGLRNNEQFF	TGTGCCAGCAGCCCGCCGGGACTCAGAAACAATGAGCAGTTCTTC
TRBV4-1	TRBD1	NA	TRBJ1-2	CASSPNLGQGHGYTF	TGCGCCAGCAGCCCTAACCTCGGACAGGGCCATGGCTACACCTTC
TRBV5-1	NA	NA	TRBJ1-6	CATREENSPLHF	TGCGCCACACGGGAAGAAAATTCACCCCTCCACTTT
TRBV18	NA	NA	TRBJ2-2	CASSPPGAGLNTGELFF	TGTGCCAGCTCACCACCGGGGGCAGGGTTGAACACCGGGGAGCTGTTTTTT
TRBV4-1	NA	NA	TRBJ2-1	CASSHPRTAGRQPNEQFF	TGCGCCAGCAGCCACCCCCGGACAGCGGGGCGGCAACCTAATGAGCAGTTCTTC
TRBV23-1	NA	NA	TRBJ2-1	CASSQGTRGSYNEQFF	TGCGCCAGCAGTCAAGGGACAAGGGGATCCTACAATGAGCAGTTCTTC
TRBV6-5	NA	NA	TRBJ2-1	CATGAYNEQFF	TGTGCCACGGGGGCCTACAATGAGCAGTTCTTC
TRBV7-2	TRBD2	NA	TRBJ2-1	CASSFRRSGVGEQFF	TGTGCCAGCAGCTTCCGTCGTAGCGGGGTTGGTGAGCAGTTCTTC
TRBV10-3	NA	once	TRBJ1-6	CAISEMAPSPLHF	TGTGCCATCAGTGAGATGGCCCCATCACCCCTCCACTTT
TRBV5-1	NA	NA	TRBJ2-5	CASSLQGSRTWETQYF	TGCGCCAGCAGCTTGCAGGGAAGTCGGACATGGGAGACCCAGTACTTC
TRBV6-5	NA	NA	TRBJ1-6	CASSYSSPPYNSPLHF	TGTGCCAGCAGTTATTCCAGTCCACCCTATAATTCACCCCTCCACTTT
TRBV6-5	NA	NA	TRBJ1-1	CASRSGIGTEAFF	TGTGCCAGCAGATCGGGGATAGGGACTGAAGCTTTCTTT
TRBV18	NA	NA	TRBJ1-1	CASSPPEWGEAFF	TGTGCCAGCTCACCCCCCGAGTGGGGCGAAGCTTTCTTT
TRBV10-3	NA	few	TRBJ1-3	CAISDSPRSGNTIYF	TGTGCCATCAGTGATTCCCCCCGCTCTGGAAACACCATATATTTT
TRBV5-6	NA	NA	TRBJ2-5	CASSHGQPIQETQYF	TGTGCCAGCAGTCACGGACAGCCGATCCAAGAGACCCAGTACTTC
TRBV19	NA	NA	TRBJ1-5	CASSIYRNSNQPQHF	TGTGCCAGTAGTATTTACAGGAATAGCAATCAGCCCCAGCATTTT
TRBV7-2	NA	NA	TRBJ1-4	CASSFRGLTNEKLFF	TGTGCCAGCAGCTTCCGCGGTTTAACTAATGAAAAACTGTTTTTT
TRBV5-4	NA	NA	TRBJ1-1	CASSWGGGAMNTEAFF	TGTGCCAGCAGCTGGGGCGGGGGGGCCATGAACACTGAAGCTTTCTTT
TRBV5-8	NA	NA	TRBJ2-1	CASSLEGMLLVGQFF	TGTGCCAGCAGCTTGGAGGGGATGCTATTGGTGGGGCAGTTCTTC
TRBV2	NA	NA	TRBJ1-1	CASSEGRGTEAFF	TGTGCCAGCAGTGAAGGCAGGGGCACTGAAGCTTTCTTT
TRBV6-6	NA	NA	TRBJ1-5	CASSYGGYSNQPQHF	TGTGCCAGCAGTTACGGCGGGTATAGCAATCAGCCCCAGCATTTT
TRBV5-4	NA	NA	TRBJ2-1	CASSFNGLAIREQFF	TGTGCCAGCAGCTTTAATGGTCTAGCTATTCGTGAGCAGTTCTTC
TRBV2	TRBD2	NA	TRBJ2-1	CASSDATSGANEQFF	TGTGCCAGCAGTGACGCGACTAGCGGGGCGAATGAGCAGTTCTTC
TRBV2	NA	NA	TRBJ1-6	CASSTTGLGSPLHF	TGTGCCAGCAGTACTACCGGGTTGGGTTCACCCCTCCACTTT
TRBV3-1/TRBV3-2	NA	NA	TRBJ1-2	CASSQDSWSGNGYTF	TGTGCCAGCAGCCAAGATTCCTGGTCGGGGAATGGCTACACCTTC
TRBV6-5	NA	NA	TRBJ1-4	CASSYRVRGFNEKLFF	TGTGCCAGCAGTTACCGAGTGCGGGGGTTTAATGAAAAACTGTTTTTT
TRBV5-8	NA	once	TRBJ1-2	CASSLRQAPSNYGYTF	TGTGCCAGCAGCCTCAGACAGGCCCCTTCTAACTATGGCTACACCTTC
TRBV6-5	NA	NA	TRBJ1-1	CASSATWNTEAFF	TGTGCCAGCAGCGCCACTTGGAACACTGAAGCTTTCTTT
TRBV14	NA	NA	TRBJ2-7	CASSQDPRKSSYEQYF	TGTGCCAGCAGCCAAGATCCTAGGAAAAGCTCCTACGAGCAGTACTTC
TRBV2	NA	NA	TRBJ1-4	CASSEVGEITEKLFF	TGTGCCAGCAGTGAAGTTGGGGAGATCACAGAAAAACTGTTTTTT
TRBV7-9	TRBD1	NA	TRBJ1-2	CASSGEGQGNGYTF	TGTGCCAGCAGCGGGGAGGGACAGGGGAATGGCTACACCTTC
TRBV7-9	TRBD1	NA	TRBJ2-1	CASSPWTGGSYNEQFF	TGTGCCAGCAGCCCTTGGACAGGGGGCTCCTACAATGAGCAGTTCTTC
TRBV6-5	NA	NA	TRBJ1-6	CASGFTRANSPLHF	TGTGCCAGCGGATTTACAAGAGCGAATTCACCCCTCCACTTT
TRBV10-3	NA	once	TRBJ2-7	CAISYRDEQYF	TGTGCCATCAGTTACAGGGACGAGCAGTACTTC
TRBV11-2	NA	NA	TRBJ1-6	CASSLDKGAGLNSPLHF	TGTGCCAGCAGCTTAGATAAGGGAGCAGGTTTAAATTCACCCCTCCACTTT
TRBV27	NA	NA	TRBJ2-2	CASSLWGVNTGELFF	TGTGCCAGCAGTTTATGGGGGGTGAACACCGGGGAGCTGTTTTTT
TRBV19	TRBD1	few	TRBJ1-1	CASSATGGTEAFF	TGTGCCAGTAGTGCAACAGGGGGCACTGAAGCTTTCTTT